The rows below give T cell receptor beta chains drawn from one sample of a study of response to subunit inactivated influenza vaccine. TCRdb re-analysed the RT-PCR reads in MiXCR, keeping a single row per CDR3 protein. The sample consists of approximately 680,000 distinct CDR3 sequences, about a sixth of them appearing once. Specimen: PBMCs from blood, collected approximately 13 days after vaccination. Receptors were obtained from a man aged 45-60 years who received an inactivated influenza vaccine. Each CDR3 is given without its conserved first and last residue. Where a row states a size, it is once, few, many or the class of an expanded clone; other rows omit it.

>TRBV7-6|NA|TRBJ2-1
ASSLVGAGDRPYNEQF
>TRBV10-2|few|TRBJ2-2
ASSGARAGGPYRELF
>TRBV5-5|NA|TRBJ1-4
ASSLAKHGTMNEKLF
>TRBV5-1|NA|TRBJ1-1
ASSLFGAGHMNTEAF
>TRBV14|NA|TRBJ2-1
ASSQVVGPLRSYEQF
>TRBV6-1|few|TRBJ2-5
ASSEAASGALRETQY
>TRBV6-2/TRBV6-3|many|TRBJ2-7
ASSNRQGRDEQY
>TRBV7-9|NA|TRBJ2-7
ASSVGQDPSYEQY
>TRBV12-3/TRBV12-4|many|TRBJ1-2
ASRGTDRGRGGYT
>TRBV12-3/TRBV12-4|NA|TRBJ1-4
ASSLGQPEKLF
>TRBV5-5|few|TRBJ1-5
ASSSGFDQPQH
>TRBV7-8|NA|TRBJ2-7
ASSLAIAGGYEQY
>TRBV4-3|NA|TRBJ1-6
ASSQDRVSSYNSPLH
>TRBV20-1|few|TRBJ2-7
SARGWGTYEQY
>TRBV5-1|NA|TRBJ2-5
ASSGSVQETQY
>TRBV10-3|few|TRBJ1-1
AISRELNTEAF
>TRBV4-3|few|TRBJ2-7
ASSQDLKGSYEQY
>TRBV29-1|few|TRBJ1-1
SVTRQGNTEAF
>TRBV5-1|few|TRBJ2-7
ASSLSSGTAYEQY
>TRBV12-3/TRBV12-4|few|TRBJ2-5
ASSLASGGPN
>TRBV20-1|NA|TRBJ2-3
CARDRLLAGTDTQY
>TRBV28|few|TRBJ1-2
ASSKGSHGYT
>TRBV28|few|TRBJ2-7
ASSFPRQGRYEQY
>TRBV4-2|NA|TRBJ1-1
ASSQVQGGNTEAF
>TRBV7-9|many|TRBJ2-1
ASSLAAAGGDNEQF
>TRBV9|few|TRBJ2-5
ASSGPTSGSETQY
>TRBV7-6|NA|TRBJ2-3
ASSLAWTSATDTQY
>TRBV28|NA|TRBJ1-1
ASSIKTAWNTEAF
>TRBV18|NA|TRBJ2-7
ASSPWDSEQY
>TRBV5-8|NA|TRBJ2-1
ASSFSGGAHNEQF
>TRBV27|few|TRBJ2-5
ASSLGGTSTQY
>TRBV30|NA|TRBJ2-3
AWNRVTSTDTQY
>TRBV5-1|NA|TRBJ2-5
ASNIQETQY
>TRBV20-1|few|TRBJ2-6
SATTGGAGANVLT
>TRBV3-1|many|TRBJ2-7
ASSRRLDRPYEQY
>TRBV6-5|NA|TRBJ1-6
ASSYRPPGQVSPLH
>TRBV6-1|few|TRBJ2-2
ASSRTGLRTGELF
>TRBV7-2|many|TRBJ2-2
ASSIDSGTGELF
>TRBV5-1|many|TRBJ2-3
ASSLMGASTDTQY
>TRBV10-3|few|TRBJ2-7
AIRGQGFEQY
>TRBV28|NA|TRBJ2-2
ASSLSLLASTNTGELF
>TRBV4-3|few|TRBJ2-1
ASSQGDPYNEQF
>TRBV7-9|NA|TRBJ2-1
ASSFPTPDNEQF
>TRBV7-3|NA|TRBJ1-1
ASSLSQRAEAF
>TRBV2|NA|TRBJ2-1
ASSEASTGSRNEQF
>TRBV20-1|few|TRBJ2-5
SAFSGRPQETQY
>TRBV9|few|TRBJ2-7
ASSVRENYEQY
>TRBV2|few|TRBJ2-7
ASSEAGGQALGEQY
>TRBV7-9|NA|TRBJ1-1
ASSLASWGSEAF
>TRBV7-9|few|TRBJ1-6
ASSSDRRNNSPLH
>TRBV6-1|NA|TRBJ2-7
ASSASRTVYEQY
>TRBV14|few|TRBJ2-7
ASSQGQGRSYEQY